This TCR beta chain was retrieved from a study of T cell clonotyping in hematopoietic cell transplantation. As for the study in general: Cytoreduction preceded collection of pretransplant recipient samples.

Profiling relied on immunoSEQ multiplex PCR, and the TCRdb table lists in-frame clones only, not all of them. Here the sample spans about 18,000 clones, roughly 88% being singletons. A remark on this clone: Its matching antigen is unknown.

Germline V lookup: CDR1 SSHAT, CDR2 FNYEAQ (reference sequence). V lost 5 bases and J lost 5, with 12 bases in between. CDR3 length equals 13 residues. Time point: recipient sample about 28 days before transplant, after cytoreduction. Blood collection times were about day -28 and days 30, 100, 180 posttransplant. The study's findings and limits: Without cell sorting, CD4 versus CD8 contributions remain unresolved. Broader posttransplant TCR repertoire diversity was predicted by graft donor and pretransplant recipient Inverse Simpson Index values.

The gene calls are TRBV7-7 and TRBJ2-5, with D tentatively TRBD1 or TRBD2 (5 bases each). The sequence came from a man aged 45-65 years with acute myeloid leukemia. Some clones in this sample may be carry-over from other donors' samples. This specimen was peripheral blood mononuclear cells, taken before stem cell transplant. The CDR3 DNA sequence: TGTGCCAGCAGCCGGGACGGCGGGGAGACCCAGTACTTC. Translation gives CASSRDGGETQYF.